The 30 T cell receptor beta chains in this list originate from one sample, sequenced in a study of shared clonotypes between healthy human individuals. Using immunoSEQ multiplex PCR, the repertoire was profiled, and TCRdb retains in-frame clones only, with some absent. The sample has around 2.3 million clones; more than 90% are singletons. The sample taken for sequencing was naive CD4+ T cells sorted from blood. Subset in this sample: CD45RA+ positively selected. The receptor set was obtained from a young man in good health.

The rearrangement uses TRBV14 and TRBJ2-1; D gene unclear. Germline V CDR1 and CDR2: SGHDN, FVKESK. V dropped 4 bases and J dropped 16 bases, with 20 bases sitting between them. The CDR3 sequence is 13 residues long. In DNA form, the CDR3 reads TGTGCCAGCAGCCTGACAAGAAACGGTGTCTTATTCTTC. Its protein product is CASSLTRNGVLFF.

DNA of the CDR3: TGTGCCAGCAGTGATAGCATAGATGGCTACACCTTC. Protein sequence: CASSDSIDGYTF. V and J are TRBV6-1 and TRBJ1-2; D call uncertain. The ends were cut back, 3 bases at V and 6 bases at J, with 8 bases in the middle. Looked up from germline, CDR1 is MNHNS and CDR2 is SASEGT. This CDR3 has 12 amino acids.

The rearrangement uses TRBV9 and TRBJ1-2; D remains unclear. CDR3 size: 13 residues. V lost 0 bases and J 8 bases, leaving 11 bases between the germline ends. CDR1 SGDLS and CDR2 YYNGEE come from the germline V gene. CDR3 bases: TGTGCCAGCAGCGTAGTGGGCTCTATCGGCTACACCTTC. Its translation: CASSVVGSIGYTF.

With regard to this clone: The sample holds other DNA sequences that translate to the same CDR3. V usage is TRBV10-3 and J usage is TRBJ2-5; D is ambiguous. CDR3 size: 13 residues. Germline V CDR1 and CDR2: ENHRY, SYGVKD. Trimming left V 0 bases short and J 4 bases short, with 6 bases between. The CDR3 loop reads CAISESSPETQYF. Written as DNA, the CDR3 is TGTGCCATCAGTGAGTCATCCCCAGAGACCCAGTACTTC.

The chain uses TRBV19 and TRBJ1-1; D remains ambiguous. This CDR3 has 14 amino acids. Per the germline V gene, CDR1 is LNHDA and CDR2 is SQIVND (reference sequence). Trimming removed 7 bases from V and 3 bases from J, with 15 bases in between. The DNA of the CDR3 is TGTGCCAGTACCTCGAGGGTACGGGACACTGAAGCTTTCTTT. This translates into CASTSRVRDTEAFF.

V gene TRBV5-1 combines with J gene TRBJ2-7; the D call may be TRBD1 or TRBD2 (6 bases each). This CDR3 is 14 amino acids long. The V end was cut by 1 base, the J end by 2 bases, with 10 bases between. Germline loops: CDR1 SGHRS, CDR2 YFSETQ. CDR3 sequence: CASSLRGPTYEQYF. DNA for the CDR3: TGCGCCAGCAGCTTGCGGGGGCCTACCTACGAGCAGTACTTC.

This chain joins TRBV19 and TRBJ2-4; D may match TRBD1 or TRBD2 (6 bases each). From germline, CDR1 is LNHDA and CDR2 SQIVND (reference sequence). The CDR3 consists of 15 residues. V was clipped by 6 bases and J by 2 bases, with 14 bases between them. For the CDR3, the DNA is TGTGCCAGTAGCCCCGGGGGCCGGTCCAAAAACATTCAGTACTTC. It codes for CASSPGGRSKNIQYF.

The chain combines TRBV7-2 with TRBJ2-1; D is undetermined. CDR1 is SGHTA and CDR2 is FQGNSA in the germline V gene. The length of the CDR3 is 16 residues. Trimming pared 4 bases from V and 0 bases from J, leaving 13 bases between. This CDR3 is CASSSAQRSSYNEQFF. As DNA, the CDR3 is TGTGCCAGCAGCTCGGCCCAGCGCAGCTCCTACAATGAGCAGTTCTTC.

In regard to this clone: The same CDR3 is also encoded by other DNA sequences in this sample. The V call is TRBV30, the J call TRBJ2-5; possible D gene TRBD2, 5 bases. Trimming left V 5 bases short and J 4 bases short, with 14 bases between. The V gene's germline CDR1 is GTSNPN and CDR2 SVGIG (reference sequence). The CDR3 spans 13 residues. CDR3 region: CAWSGGPRETQYF. DNA of the CDR3: TGTGCCTGGTCAGGCGGGCCCCGAGAGACCCAGTACTTC.

The V gene is TRBV5-4, the J gene TRBJ2-1, with 9 bases lining up with TRBD1. V was clipped by 4 bases and J by 5 bases; unmatched bases: 7. There are 15 residues in the CDR3. CDR1 is SGHNT and CDR2 is YYREEE in the germline V gene (reference sequence). The CDR3 sequence is CASSPGTGLNNEQFF. CDR3 sequence (DNA): TGTGCCAGCAGCCCCGGGACAGGGCTTAACAATGAGCAGTTCTTC.

The chain couples TRBV6-4 to TRBJ2-3; no clear D. Germline V gene lookup returns CDR1 MRHNA and CDR2 SNTAGT. There are 15 residues in the CDR3. V was shortened by 10 bases and J by 2 bases, with 19 bases between the two germline ends. The CDR3 loop reads CATYSIRLTTDTQYF. CDR3 nucleotide sequence: TGTGCCACCTACTCGATCCGACTTACCACAGATACGCAGTATTTT.

J is TRBJ2-3 and V is TRBV2, with 12 bases identical to TRBD2. There are 16 residues in the CDR3. J gave up 3 bases and V 2 bases, and 3 bases lay outside the gene matches. Germline loops: CDR1 SNHLY, CDR2 FYNNEI. The CDR3 region is CASSEILAGGTDTQYF. The CDR3 DNA reads TGTGCCAGCAGTGAAATCCTAGCGGGAGGGACAGATACGCAGTATTTT.

The chain carries TRBV5-4 and TRBJ2-2; D not resolved. This CDR3 is 14 amino acids long. CDR1 and CDR2 (germline): SGHNT, YYREEE (reference sequence). Trimming pared 4 bases from V and 5 bases from J, leaving 12 bases between. CDR3 amino acids: CASSNDPRTGELFF. CDR3 DNA sequence: TGTGCCAGCAGCAATGACCCACGGACCGGGGAGCTGTTTTTT.

This sequence joins TRBV18 and TRBJ1-5; 8 nucleotides match TRBD1. Germline V CDR1 and CDR2: KGHSH, LQKENI. The CDR3 runs 17 residues. V lost 6 bases, J lost 0 bases, and 10 bases stayed unmatched. CDR3 bases: TGTGCCAGCTCCCTTAGGACAGGGACCGATAGCAATCAGCCCCAGCATTTT. As protein: CASSLRTGTDSNQPQHF.

Comment on this clone: One end of the junction does not line up with germline, which may come from a read error. The sample contains more than one DNA sequence encoding this CDR3. V usage is TRBV7-7 and J usage is TRBJ2-1; 12 nucleotides match TRBD2. CDR1 is SSHAT, CDR2 FNYEAQ, per germline (reference sequence). The CDR3 is made up of 14 amino acids. Here the CDR3 reads CASSPGTSGNEQFF. In nucleotides, the CDR3 is TGTGCTAGCAGCCCCGGGACTAGCGGGAATGAGCAGTTCTTC.

The chain recombines TRBV5-1 with TRBJ2-2, with D maybe TRBD1 (6 bases). The CDR3 is made up of 16 amino acids. Trimming stripped 7 bases from V and 3 bases from J, with 19 bases between. Germline CDR1 and CDR2: SGHRS and YFSETQ. CDR3 in DNA: TGCGCCAGCCAAGAATCATTTAACAGGGACACCGGGGAGCTGTTTTTT. This sequence encodes CASQESFNRDTGELFF.

This clone was found once. J is TRBJ1-1 and V is TRBV7-2; perhaps TRBD1 as D (5 bases). Germline values: CDR1 SGHTA, CDR2 FQGNSA. The CDR3 covers 15 residues. V shed 5 bases and J shed 1 base, with 14 bases lying between them. The CDR3 reads CASSRRDGRNTEAFF. DNA of the CDR3: TGTGCCAGCAGCCGCCGGGACGGCCGGAACACTGAAGCTTTCTTT. Complete variable domain (other parts from reference TRBV7-2 and TRBJ1-1): GAGVSQSPSNKVTEKGKDVELRCDPISGHTALYWYRQSLGQGLEFLIYFQGNSAPDKSGLPSDRFSAERTGGSVSTLTIQRTQQEDSAVYLCASSRRDGRNTEAFFGQGTRLTVV.

The CDR3 sequence is CASSRSELITGYTF. CDR3 nucleotide sequence: TGTGCCAGCAGCCGATCGGAACTAATTACCGGCTACACCTTC. V and J are TRBV7-9 and TRBJ1-2; no clear D. Germline lookup yields CDR1 SEHNR and CDR2 FQNEAQ (reference sequence). This CDR3 region has 14 residues. The V end lost 5 bases, the J end lost 8 bases, and 18 bases lay between the germline ends.

The rearrangement links TRBV7-8 to TRBJ2-1; no definite D call. The germline gives CDR1 SGHVS, CDR2 FQNEAQ. V was clipped by 5 bases and J by 4 bases, with 3 bases between them. The CDR3 totals 11 residues. The CDR3 nucleotides are TGTGCCAGCAGCCGTTACAATGAGCAGTTCTTC. It encodes CASSRYNEQFF.

The chain has TRBV5-1 and TRBJ2-7; 8 nucleotides align to TRBD1. The CDR3 runs 17 residues. Germline values: CDR1 SGHRS, CDR2 YFSETQ. V gave up 1 base and J gave up 1 base; unmatched junction bases: 10. CDR3 sequence reads: CASSLLFAGQGSYEQYF. In DNA, the CDR3 is TGCGCCAGCAGCTTGCTTTTCGCCGGACAGGGATCCTACGAGCAGTACTTC.

This chain joins TRBV2 and TRBJ2-5, with D possibly called TRBD1 or TRBD2 (6 bases each). Trimming shortened V by 0 bases and J by 3 bases, and 8 bases separated the two germline ends. Germline CDR1 SNHLY, CDR2 FYNNEI. The CDR3 extends over 14 amino acids. This chain's CDR3 is CASSEAGGKETQYF. The DNA for the CDR3 is TGTGCCAGCAGTGAAGCAGGGGGGAAAGAGACCCAGTACTTC.

V usage is TRBV6-5 and J usage is TRBJ1-3; D uncertain. Germline CDR1 reads MNHEY; CDR2 reads SVGAGI. Trimming pared 5 bases from V and 4 bases from J, leaving 6 bases between. This CDR3 has 12 amino acids. The CDR3 is CASSGNGNTIYF. In DNA form, the CDR3 reads TGTGCCAGCAGTGGAAACGGAAACACCATATATTTT.

CDR3 in DNA: TGTGCCAGCAGCCCGGGCTACGTTCCTGGAAACACCATATATTTT. Protein sequence: CASSPGYVPGNTIYF. This chain joins TRBV7-9 and TRBJ1-3, with D uncertain. The CDR3 is made up of 15 amino acids. Deletions cut 5 bases from V and 2 bases from J, with 13 bases between. The germline V gene has CDR1 SEHNR and CDR2 FQNEAQ (reference sequence).

V gene TRBV7-9 combines with J gene TRBJ2-4; D is ambiguous. Deletions cut 5 bases from V and 0 bases from J, with 5 bases between. The germline gives CDR1 SEHNR, CDR2 FQNEAQ (reference sequence). This CDR3 has 13 residues. CDR3 loop: CASSLQAKNIQYF. The CDR3 region has the DNA TGTGCCAGCAGCCTCCAAGCCAAAAACATTCAGTACTTC.

The chain employs TRBV11-3 and TRBJ2-7; 9 bases are shared with TRBD2. The length of the CDR3 is 15 residues. J lost 3 bases, V lost 7 bases, and 10 bases had no gene match. CDR1 is SGHNT, CDR2 YENEEA, per germline. Here the CDR3 DNA reads TGTGCCAGCAACCGGGTGTCTAGCGGGATCTACGAGCAGTACTTC. As protein: CASNRVSSGIYEQYF. Together with reference TRBV11-3 and TRBJ2-7, the CDR3 gives the full variable domain: EAGVVQSPRYKIIEKKQPVAFWCNPISGHNTLYWYLQNLGQGPELLIRYENEEAVDDSQLPKDRFSAERLKGVDSTLKIQPAELGDSAVYLCASNRVSSGIYEQYFGPGTRLTVT.

This clone was seen just once. CDR3: CASSLKERPGQRSSYEQYF. CDR3 bases: TGTGCCAGCAGTTTAAAGGAGAGACCGGGACAGAGGAGCTCCTACGAGCAGTACTTC. This rearrangement joins TRBV28 to TRBJ2-7; 7 bases match TRBD1. Trimming took 2 bases from V and 0 from J; bases not matched to a gene: 16. The CDR3 contains 19 residues. CDR1 and CDR2 from the germline V gene are MDHEN and SYDVKM.

V and J are TRBV6-5 and TRBJ1-5; D ambiguous. This CDR3 contains 13 residues. Trimming removed 5 bases at V and 4 bases at J, with 9 bases between. The germline V gene has CDR1 MNHEY and CDR2 SVGAGI. CDR3 sequence: CASSRTENQPQHF. The CDR3 DNA sequence: TGTGCCAGCAGTCGAACAGAGAATCAGCCCCAGCATTTT.

The rearrangement joins TRBV2 to TRBJ2-1, with 10 bases aligning to TRBD2. J was trimmed by 9 bases and V by 7 bases; bases with no gene match: 15. From germline, CDR1 is SNHLY and CDR2 FYNNEI. The CDR3 has 16 amino acids. CDR3 nucleotides: TGTGCCAGCACCGCTAGGACTAGCGGTCTTATGAGTGAGCAGTTCTTC. Its protein product is CASTARTSGLMSEQFF.

The J gene is TRBJ2-5, the V gene TRBV6-1, with a tentative D call TRBD2 (7 bases). In germline, CDR1 is MNHNS, CDR2 SASEGT. The V end was cut by 8 bases, the J end by 5 bases, with 12 bases between. The CDR3 length is 12 residues. For the CDR3, the DNA is TGTGCCAGCCTAGGGAGGGGGGAGACCCAGTACTTC. Amino acid sequence: CASLGRGETQYF.

The chain uses TRBV27 and TRBJ2-2, with D tentatively TRBD1 (6 bases). V shed 6 bases and J shed 0 bases, with 26 bases lying between them. The CDR3 is made up of 20 amino acids. Germline V gene lookup returns CDR1 MNHEY and CDR2 SMNVEV (reference sequence). The CDR3 loop reads CASRPGLIANRVPNTGELFF. The CDR3 region has the DNA TGTGCCAGCAGGCCCGGTCTTATTGCCAACAGGGTACCGAACACCGGGGAGCTGTTTTTT.